This T cell receptor beta chain originates from a study of blood T cells in healthy people across ages. Study-level findings and limits: A roughly linear fall in TCR beta diversity per million T cells was seen with increasing age.

Through a sample-barcoded 5' primer and a J-beta primer mix, a second PCR was run for about 7 to 12 cycles. Every molecule of cDNA carried a tag from a template-switch adaptor with 12 random nucleotides. TCRdb fed the 5' RACE reads into MiXCR, producing one record per CDR3 protein. Of some 1.6 million distinct CDR3 sequences in the sample, 34% were seen once. Only a few counts were recorded for this clonotype. Its target is not known. Healthy Caucasian individuals from Russia aged about 6 to 95 were enrolled as donors. Each sample gave at least 7 million isolated PBMCs. V shed 2 bases and J 3 bases; nucleotides not matched to a gene: 5. Germline lookup yields CDR1 DFQATT and CDR2 SNEGSKA (reference sequence). The CDR3 extends over 14 amino acids.

The sample comprised blood. The rearrangement uses TRBV20-1 and TRBJ2-3; TRBD2 agrees at 7 bases. The sequence was obtained from a woman aged 25 to 45 in good health. CDR3 sequence: CSARRSGTTDTQYF. The CDR3 nucleotides are TGCAGTGCTAGACGAAGCGGGACTACAGATACGCAGTATTTT.